The clone carrying this T cell receptor beta chain was detected only a few times. The method was immunoSEQ multiplex PCR; TCRdb's version includes in-frame clones alone and lacks a portion of them. The data hold tens of thousands of clones, with around 93% observed a single time. The data were obtained in a study of OX40 agonist ivuxolimab in advanced cancers. CDR1 PRHDT and CDR2 FYEKMQ come from the germline V gene (reference sequence). The CDR3 contains 15 residues. The V end lost 1 base, the J end lost 1 base, and 11 bases lay between the germline ends. This chain joins TRBV13 and TRBJ2-7, with a tentative D call TRBD1 (5 bases). This TCR came from an adult with an advanced solid tumor such as melanoma, head and neck, liver or kidney cancer. Sequenced here: CD4+ or CD8+ T cells sorted from blood, sampled in a trial of the OX40 agonist ivuxolimab. The CDR3 DNA is TGTGCCAGCAGCTTAGAGCAGGGTTCTTCCTACGAGCAGTACTTC. Protein product: CASSLEQGSSYEQYF.